These T cell receptor beta chains were read from a single sample in a study of blood T cells in healthy people across ages. TCRdb recomputed calls from the 5' RACE reads with MiXCR, one row per CDR3 protein. The sample yields fewer than 2,000,000 distinct CDR3 sequences, more than 35% seen once. The sequenced sample consisted of blood. These TCRs come from a human donor in good health. Each CDR3 is given with its conserved first and last residue. Fields, in order: J gene, clone size, CDR3 length, V gene, D gene, CDR3 protein, CDR3 DNA. A D gene is named only where the DNA matches it firmly. Clone sizes are given selectively: once, few, many, or a class where the clone is expanded.

TRBJ2-3	many	15	TRBV7-2	TRBD1	CASSSGTGGTDTQYF	TGTGCCAGCAGCTCCGGGACAGGGGGGACAGATACGCAGTATTTT
TRBJ2-5	-	15	TRBV9	-	CASSLLDTGEETQYF	TGTGCCAGCAGCCTACTGGACACGGGAGAGGAGACCCAGTACTTC
TRBJ1-2	-	17	TRBV6-1	-	CASRTVRRQGRNYGYTF	TGTGCCAGCAGGACAGTCCGGAGGCAGGGGCGAAACTATGGCTACACCTTC
TRBJ2-2	-	14	TRBV4-3	TRBD1	CASTPTGDTGELFF	TGCGCCAGCACCCCGACAGGGGACACCGGGGAGCTGTTTTTT
TRBJ1-4	-	16	TRBV11-2	TRBD1	CASSFRGTGMGEKLFF	TGTGCCAGCAGCTTTAGAGGGACAGGAATGGGTGAAAAACTGTTTTTT
TRBJ1-2	few	12	TRBV28	TRBD1	CASSYQGASYTF	TGTGCCAGCAGTTACCAGGGGGCGAGCTACACCTTC
TRBJ2-1	-	13	TRBV12-3/TRBV12-4	-	CASSFSDPYEQFF	TGTGCCAGCAGTTTCTCCGATCCCTACGAGCAGTTCTTC
TRBJ1-6	-	14	TRBV7-3	TRBD1	CASSRTGQYSPLHF	TGTGCCAGCAGCCGGACAGGGCAATATTCACCCCTCCACTTT
TRBJ1-4	-	13	TRBV19	-	CTSSRTGLEKLFF	TGTACCAGTAGTCGAACAGGTCTTGAAAAACTGTTTTTT
TRBJ2-7	-	14	TRBV4-2	-	CASSQGRNTGEQYF	TGTGCCAGCAGCCAAGGAAGAAACACGGGCGAGCAGTACTTC
TRBJ1-1	-	16	TRBV12-3/TRBV12-4	TRBD1	CASSPSGRGSGTEAFF	TGTGCCAGCAGTCCCAGCGGCAGGGGGTCGGGTACTGAAGCTTTCTTT
TRBJ1-4	-	13	TRBV7-9	-	CASSRQNNEKLFF	TGTGCCAGCAGCAGACAGAATAATGAAAAACTGTTTTTT
TRBJ1-4	-	14	TRBV28	TRBD1	CASSPGTETEKLFF	TGTGCCAGCAGTCCGGGGACAGAAACTGAAAAACTGTTTTTT
TRBJ1-2	few	12	TRBV10-3	-	CAISSKGPGYTF	TGTGCCATCAGTTCCAAGGGGCCTGGCTACACCTTC
TRBJ2-1	-	17	TRBV20-1	-	CSARAPSGRGLNNEQFF	TGCAGTGCTAGAGCCCCCTCCGGGCGGGGACTTAACAATGAGCAGTTCTTC
TRBJ2-3	few	17	TRBV7-8	-	CASSSDQGPLSSDTQYF	TGTGCCAGCAGCTCAGACCAGGGGCCTCTTTCCTCAGATACGCAGTATTTT
TRBJ2-7	-	15	TRBV29-1	-	CSAKRGQLGTYEQYF	TGCAGCGCCAAGCGGGGACAGTTGGGAACCTACGAGCAGTACTTC
TRBJ1-2	few	13	TRBV7-9	-	CASSTRQVYGYTF	TGTGCCAGCAGCACTCGACAGGTCTATGGCTACACCTTC
TRBJ1-2	-	13	TRBV7-9	-	CAGARHRDGGYTF	TGTGCCGGCGCCCGTCACAGGGACGGTGGCTACACCTTC
TRBJ2-7	few	15	TRBV7-9	-	CASSGGSGTGHEQYF	TGTGCCAGCAGTGGGGGGTCAGGGACGGGCCACGAGCAGTACTTC
TRBJ2-5	few	16	TRBV20-1	TRBD2	CSASNPSGGGQETQYF	TGCAGTGCTAGTAATCCTAGCGGGGGGGGTCAAGAGACCCAGTACTTC
TRBJ1-1	-	16	TRBV12-3/TRBV12-4	-	CASKIYNSLMNTEAFF	TGTGCCAGCAAAATCTACAACAGCCTCATGAACACTGAAGCTTTCTTT
TRBJ1-4	-	16	TRBV7-8	-	CASSLLLEATNEKLFF	TGTGCCAGCAGCTTACTTCTCGAGGCCACTAATGAAAAACTGTTTTTT
TRBJ2-6	-	17	TRBV7-2	TRBD1	CASSLVGQRSGANVLTF	TGTGCCAGCAGCTTAGTGGGACAGAGATCTGGGGCCAACGTCCTGACTTTC
TRBJ2-1	-	15	TRBV7-6	TRBD2	CASSQRAGGGNEQFF	TGTGCCAGCAGCCAAAGGGCGGGAGGTGGCAATGAGCAGTTCTTC
TRBJ2-5	-	16	TRBV7-2	TRBD2	CASSTLIRAGAETQYF	TGTGCCAGCAGCACCCTTATTCGAGCGGGGGCAGAGACCCAGTACTTC
TRBJ2-1	-	19	TRBV7-9	TRBD2	CASSSGTSGGPSSYNEQFF	TGTGCCAGCAGCTCTGGGACTAGCGGGGGGCCGAGCTCCTACAATGAGCAGTTCTTC
TRBJ1-6	-	14	TRBV20-1	-	CSATQSSYNSPLHF	TGCAGTGCTACTCAAAGCTCCTATAATTCACCCCTCCACTTT
TRBJ2-7	few	14	TRBV6-5	TRBD2	CASTEAGSFHEQYF	TGTGCCAGCACCGAAGCGGGGAGCTTCCACGAGCAGTACTTC